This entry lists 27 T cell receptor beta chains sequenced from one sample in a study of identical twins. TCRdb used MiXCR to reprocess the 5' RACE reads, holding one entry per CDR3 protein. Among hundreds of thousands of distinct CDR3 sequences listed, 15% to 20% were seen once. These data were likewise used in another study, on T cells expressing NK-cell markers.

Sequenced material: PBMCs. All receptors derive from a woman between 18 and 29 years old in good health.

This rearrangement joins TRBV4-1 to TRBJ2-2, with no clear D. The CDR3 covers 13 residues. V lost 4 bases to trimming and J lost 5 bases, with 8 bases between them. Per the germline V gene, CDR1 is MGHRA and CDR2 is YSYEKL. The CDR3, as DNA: TGCGCCAGCAGCCGAAGGGATACCGGGGAGCTGTTTTTT. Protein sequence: CASSRRDTGELFF.

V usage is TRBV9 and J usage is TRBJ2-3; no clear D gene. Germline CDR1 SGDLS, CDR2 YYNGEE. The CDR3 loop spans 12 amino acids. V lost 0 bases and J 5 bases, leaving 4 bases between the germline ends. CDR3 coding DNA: TGTGCCAGCAGCGTAGTGGAAGATACGCAGTATTTT. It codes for CASSVVEDTQYF.

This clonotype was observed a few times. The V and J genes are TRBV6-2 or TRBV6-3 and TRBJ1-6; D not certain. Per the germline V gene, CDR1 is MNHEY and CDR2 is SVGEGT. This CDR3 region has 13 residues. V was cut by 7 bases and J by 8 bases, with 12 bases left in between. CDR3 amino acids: CASKDRLYSPLHF. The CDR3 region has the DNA TGTGCCAGCAAAGATCGTCTCTATTCACCCCTCCACTTT.

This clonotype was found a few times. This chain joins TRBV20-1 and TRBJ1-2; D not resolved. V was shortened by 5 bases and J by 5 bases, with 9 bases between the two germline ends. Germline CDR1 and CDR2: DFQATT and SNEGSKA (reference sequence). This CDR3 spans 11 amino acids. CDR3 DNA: TGCAGTGCTCGCAGAGGATATGGCTACACCTTC. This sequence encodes CSARRGYGYTF.

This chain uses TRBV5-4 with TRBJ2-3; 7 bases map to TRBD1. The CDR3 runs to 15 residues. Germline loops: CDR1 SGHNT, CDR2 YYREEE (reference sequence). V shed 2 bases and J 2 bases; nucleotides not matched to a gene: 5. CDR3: CASSFTGATTDTQYF. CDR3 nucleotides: TGTGCCAGCAGCTTTACAGGGGCGACCACAGATACGCAGTATTTT.

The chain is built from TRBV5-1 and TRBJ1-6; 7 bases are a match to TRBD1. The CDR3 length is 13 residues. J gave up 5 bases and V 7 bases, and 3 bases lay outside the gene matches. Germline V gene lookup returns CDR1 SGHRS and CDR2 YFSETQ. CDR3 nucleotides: TGCGCCAGCCGGCAGGGGGATAATTCACCCCTCCACTTT. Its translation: CASRQGDNSPLHF.

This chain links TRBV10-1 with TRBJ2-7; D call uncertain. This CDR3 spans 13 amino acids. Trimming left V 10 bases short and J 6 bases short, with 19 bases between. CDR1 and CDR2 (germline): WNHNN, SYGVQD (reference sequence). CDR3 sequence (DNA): TGCGCCATCCGGCCCCCAAACCCTCTCGAGCAGTACTTC. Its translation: CAIRPPNPLEQYF.

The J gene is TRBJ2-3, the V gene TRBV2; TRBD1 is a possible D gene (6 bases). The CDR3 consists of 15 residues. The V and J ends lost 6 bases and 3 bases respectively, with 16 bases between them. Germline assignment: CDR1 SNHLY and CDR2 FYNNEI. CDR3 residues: CASSPQGHGTDTQYF. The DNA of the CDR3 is TGTGCCAGCAGCCCTCAGGGACATGGGACAGATACGCAGTATTTT.

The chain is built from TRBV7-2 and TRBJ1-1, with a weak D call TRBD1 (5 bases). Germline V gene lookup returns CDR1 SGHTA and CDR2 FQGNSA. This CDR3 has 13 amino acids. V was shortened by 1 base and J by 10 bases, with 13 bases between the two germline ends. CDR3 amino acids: CASSLEIRELAFF. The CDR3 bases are TGTGCCAGCAGCTTAGAGATCAGGGAGCTAGCTTTCTTT. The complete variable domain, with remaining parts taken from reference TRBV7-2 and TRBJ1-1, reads GAGVSQSPSNKVTEKGKDVELRCDPISGHTALYWYRQSLGQGLEFLIYFQGNSAPDKSGLPSDRFSAERTGGSVSTLTIQRTQQEDSAVYLCASSLEIRELAFFGQGTRLTVV.

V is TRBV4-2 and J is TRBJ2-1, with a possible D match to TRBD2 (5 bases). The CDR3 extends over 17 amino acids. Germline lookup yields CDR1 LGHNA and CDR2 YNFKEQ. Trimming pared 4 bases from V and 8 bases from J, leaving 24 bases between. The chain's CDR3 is CASSPGSSRTDGDEQFF. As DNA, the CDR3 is TGTGCCAGCAGCCCTGGATCATCACGGACCGACGGGGATGAGCAGTTCTTC.

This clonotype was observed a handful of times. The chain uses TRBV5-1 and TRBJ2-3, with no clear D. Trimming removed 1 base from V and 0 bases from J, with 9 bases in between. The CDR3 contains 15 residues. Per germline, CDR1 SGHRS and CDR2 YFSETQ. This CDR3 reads CASSLRLVSTDTQYF. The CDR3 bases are TGCGCCAGCAGCTTGAGGCTGGTAAGCACAGATACGCAGTATTTT.

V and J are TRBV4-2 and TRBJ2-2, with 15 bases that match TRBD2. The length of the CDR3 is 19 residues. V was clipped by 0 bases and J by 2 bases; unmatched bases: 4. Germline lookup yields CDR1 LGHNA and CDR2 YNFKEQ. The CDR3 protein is CASSQDPGLAGGNTGELFF. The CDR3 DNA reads TGTGCCAGCAGCCAAGACCCGGGACTAGCGGGGGGTAACACCGGGGAGCTGTTTTTT.

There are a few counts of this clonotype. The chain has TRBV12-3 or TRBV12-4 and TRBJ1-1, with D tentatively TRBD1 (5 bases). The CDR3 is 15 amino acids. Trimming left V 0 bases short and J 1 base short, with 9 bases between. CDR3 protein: CASSLALTGNTEAFF. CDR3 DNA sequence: TGTGCCAGCAGTTTAGCGCTTACAGGGAACACTGAAGCTTTCTTT.

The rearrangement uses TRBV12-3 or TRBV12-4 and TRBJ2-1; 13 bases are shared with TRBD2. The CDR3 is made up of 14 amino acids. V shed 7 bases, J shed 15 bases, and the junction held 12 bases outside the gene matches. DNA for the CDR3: TGTGCCAGCACCGGCGGACTAGCGGGAGCGGGCAGGTTCTTC. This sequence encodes CASTGGLAGAGRFF.

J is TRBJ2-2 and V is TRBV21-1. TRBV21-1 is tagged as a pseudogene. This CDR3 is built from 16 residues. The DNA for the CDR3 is TGTGCCAGCAGCAAAACGGGACGGATGAACACCGGGGAGCTGTTTTTT. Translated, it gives CASSKTGRMNTGELFF.

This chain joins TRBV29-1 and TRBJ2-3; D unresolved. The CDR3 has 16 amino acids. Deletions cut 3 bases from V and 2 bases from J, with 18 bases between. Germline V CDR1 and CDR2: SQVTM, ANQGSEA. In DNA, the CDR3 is TGCAGCGTTGAGGGGATGGACCATGGAATCACAGATACGCAGTATTTT. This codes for CSVEGMDHGITDTQYF.

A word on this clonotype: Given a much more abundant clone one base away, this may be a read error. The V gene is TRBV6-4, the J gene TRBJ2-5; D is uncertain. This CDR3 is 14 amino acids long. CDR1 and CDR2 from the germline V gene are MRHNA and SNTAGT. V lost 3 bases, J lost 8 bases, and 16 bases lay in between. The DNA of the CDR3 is TGTGCCAGCAGTGAAGATCCCGAGAAGGATACCCAGTACTTC. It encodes CASSEDPEKDTQYF.

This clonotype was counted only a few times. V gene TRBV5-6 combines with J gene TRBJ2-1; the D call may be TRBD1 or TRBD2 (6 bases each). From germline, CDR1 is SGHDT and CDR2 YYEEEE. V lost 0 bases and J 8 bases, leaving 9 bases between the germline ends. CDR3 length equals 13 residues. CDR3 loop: CASSLGGGHEQFF. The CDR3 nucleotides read TGTGCCAGCAGCTTGGGAGGGGGGCATGAGCAGTTCTTC.

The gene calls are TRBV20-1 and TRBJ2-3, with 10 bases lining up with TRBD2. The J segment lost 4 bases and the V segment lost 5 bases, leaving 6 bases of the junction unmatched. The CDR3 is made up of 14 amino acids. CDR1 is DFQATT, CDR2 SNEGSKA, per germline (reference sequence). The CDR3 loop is CSAYHSGGSDTQYF. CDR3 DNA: TGCAGTGCTTACCATAGCGGGGGGTCAGATACGCAGTATTTT.

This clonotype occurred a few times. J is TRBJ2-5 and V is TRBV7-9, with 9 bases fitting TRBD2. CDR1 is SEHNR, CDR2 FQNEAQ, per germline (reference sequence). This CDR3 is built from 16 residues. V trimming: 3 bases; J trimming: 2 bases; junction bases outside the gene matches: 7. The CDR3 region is CASSLFGSGRQETQYF. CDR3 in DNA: TGTGCCAGCAGCTTGTTTGGTAGCGGGAGACAAGAGACCCAGTACTTC.

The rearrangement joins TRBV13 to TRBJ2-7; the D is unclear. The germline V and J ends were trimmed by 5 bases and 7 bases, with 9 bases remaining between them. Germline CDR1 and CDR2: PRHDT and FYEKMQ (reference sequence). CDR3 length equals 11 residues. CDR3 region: CASSPWGEQYF. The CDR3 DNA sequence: TGTGCCAGCAGCCCATGGGGAGAGCAGTACTTC.

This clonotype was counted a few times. CDR3 DNA sequence: TGTGCCAGCAGTTTATTACGGGAGAGGCGAGGGACCCAGTACTTC. Protein: CASSLLRERRGTQYF. The chain has TRBV27 and TRBJ2-5, with D maybe TRBD2 (6 bases). V lost 1 base to trimming and J lost 7 bases, with 16 bases between them. Per germline, CDR1 MNHEY and CDR2 SMNVEV (reference sequence). This CDR3 comprises 15 residues.

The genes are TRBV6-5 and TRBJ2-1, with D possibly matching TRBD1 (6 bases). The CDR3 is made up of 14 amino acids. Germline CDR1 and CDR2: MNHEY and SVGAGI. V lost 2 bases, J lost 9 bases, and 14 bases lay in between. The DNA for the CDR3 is TGTGCCAGCAGTTACACACAGGGCCGAGCTGAGCAGTTCTTC. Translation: CASSYTQGRAEQFF.

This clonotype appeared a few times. The CDR3 coding sequence is TGTGCCAGCAGCTTAGGGGACAGGGATCCAGAGACCCAGTACTTC. Its translation: CASSLGDRDPETQYF. V gene TRBV7-9 combines with J gene TRBJ2-5; 9 positions agree with TRBD1. With V trimmed by 1 base and J by 4 bases, 4 bases remained unmatched. The CDR3 loop spans 15 amino acids. Looked up from germline, CDR1 is SEHNR and CDR2 is FQNEAQ (reference sequence).

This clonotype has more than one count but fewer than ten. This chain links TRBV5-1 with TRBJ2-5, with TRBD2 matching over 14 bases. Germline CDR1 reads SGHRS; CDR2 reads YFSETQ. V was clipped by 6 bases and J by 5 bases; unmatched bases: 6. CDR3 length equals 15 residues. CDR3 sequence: CASTGLAGVGETQYF. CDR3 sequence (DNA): TGCGCCAGCACGGGACTAGCGGGAGTGGGGGAGACCCAGTACTTC. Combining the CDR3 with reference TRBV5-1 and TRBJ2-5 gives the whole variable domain KAGVTQTPRYLIKTRGQQVTLSCSPISGHRSVSWYQQTPGQGLQFLFEYFSETQRNKGNFPGRFSGRQFSNSRSEMNVSTLELGDSALYLCASTGLAGVGETQYFGPGTRLLVL.

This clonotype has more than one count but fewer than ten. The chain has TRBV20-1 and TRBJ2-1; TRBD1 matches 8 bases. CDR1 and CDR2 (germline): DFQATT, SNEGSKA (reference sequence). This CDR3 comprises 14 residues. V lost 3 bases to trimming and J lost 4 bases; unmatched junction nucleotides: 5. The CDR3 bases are TGCAGTGCTAGGACGAGACAGGGGTACAATGAGCAGTTCTTC. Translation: CSARTRQGYNEQFF.

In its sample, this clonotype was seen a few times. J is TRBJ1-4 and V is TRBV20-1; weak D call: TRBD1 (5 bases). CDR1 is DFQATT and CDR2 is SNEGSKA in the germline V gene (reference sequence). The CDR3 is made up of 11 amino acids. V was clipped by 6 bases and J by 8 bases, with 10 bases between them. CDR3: CSAVRTEKLFF. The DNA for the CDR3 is TGCAGTGCGGTTAGGACAGAAAAACTGTTTTTT.